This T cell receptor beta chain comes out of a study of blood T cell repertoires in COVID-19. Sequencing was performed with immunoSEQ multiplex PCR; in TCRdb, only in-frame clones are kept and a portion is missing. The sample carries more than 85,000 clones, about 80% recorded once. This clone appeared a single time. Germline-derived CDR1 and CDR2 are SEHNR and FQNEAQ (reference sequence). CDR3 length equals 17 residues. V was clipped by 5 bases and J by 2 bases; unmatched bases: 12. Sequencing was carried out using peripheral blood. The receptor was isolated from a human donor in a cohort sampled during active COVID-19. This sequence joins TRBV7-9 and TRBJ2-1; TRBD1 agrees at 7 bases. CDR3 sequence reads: CASSDNTGDGAYNEQFF. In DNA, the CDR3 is TGTGCCAGCAGCGACAATACAGGGGATGGCGCCTACAATGAGCAGTTCTTC.